This T cell receptor beta chain was observed in a study of T cells in Graves' hyperthyroidism and ophthalmopathy. Points from the study as a whole: The model forecast ophthalmopathy, anticipating it by a median about 7 months before onset. A model built on 13 V-J features separated ophthalmopathy from stable hyperthyroidism. Among clonotypes expanded in thyroid above 0.001, most were also found in blood.

Template material for amplifying TCR beta CDR3 regions consisted of RNA transcripts. The HTBI primer set drove a first-round RT-PCR of the TCR CDR3. TCRdb called the multiplex PCR reads again in MiXCR, with one record for every CDR3 protein. This sample has 350,000 to 400,000 distinct CDR3 sequences, with 15% found just once. Clinical symptoms, serum thyroxine and TRAb, thyroid ultrasound and orbital computed tomography together formed the diagnostic basis. Comments on this clonotype: As yet, its antigen is unknown. Sequence at one end of the junction differs from germline and may be a read error.

The CDR3 runs to 14 residues. The sequence was obtained from a woman aged 25 to 39 with Graves' hyperthyroidism. The chain uses TRBV12-3 or TRBV12-4 and TRBJ2-3; D remains ambiguous. What was sequenced was blood. The CDR3 nucleotides read TGTGTCAGCAGTTTAGGATTAGACACAGATACGCAGTATTTT. Translating gives CVSSLGLDTDTQYF.